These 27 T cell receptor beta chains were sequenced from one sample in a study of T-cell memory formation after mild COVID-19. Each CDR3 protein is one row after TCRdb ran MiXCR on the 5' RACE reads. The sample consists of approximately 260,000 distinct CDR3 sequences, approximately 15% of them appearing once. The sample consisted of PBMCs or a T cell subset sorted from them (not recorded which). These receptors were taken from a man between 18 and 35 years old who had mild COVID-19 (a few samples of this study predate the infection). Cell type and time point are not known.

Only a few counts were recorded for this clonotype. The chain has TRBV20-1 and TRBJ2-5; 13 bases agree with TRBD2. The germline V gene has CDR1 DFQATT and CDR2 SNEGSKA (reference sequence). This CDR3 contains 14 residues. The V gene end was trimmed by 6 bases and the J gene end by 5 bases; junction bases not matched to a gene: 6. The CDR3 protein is CSAPTSGGQETQYF. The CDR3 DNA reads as TGCAGTGCCCCGACTAGCGGGGGGCAGGAGACCCAGTACTTC.

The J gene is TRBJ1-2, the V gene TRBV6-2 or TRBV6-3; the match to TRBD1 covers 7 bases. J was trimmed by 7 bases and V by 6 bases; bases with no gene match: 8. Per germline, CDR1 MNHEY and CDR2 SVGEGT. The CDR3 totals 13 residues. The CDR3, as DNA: TGTGCCAGCAGCCCGGACAGGACCCGTGGCTACACCTTC. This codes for CASSPDRTRGYTF.

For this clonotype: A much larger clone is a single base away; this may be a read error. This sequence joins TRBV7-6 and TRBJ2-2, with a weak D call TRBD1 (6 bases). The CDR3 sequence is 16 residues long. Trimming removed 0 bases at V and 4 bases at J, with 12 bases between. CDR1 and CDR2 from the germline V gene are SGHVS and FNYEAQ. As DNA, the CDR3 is TGTGCCAGCAGCTTAGCTCGACAGGCGAGCACCGGGGAGCTGTTTTTT. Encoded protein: CASSLARQASTGELFF.

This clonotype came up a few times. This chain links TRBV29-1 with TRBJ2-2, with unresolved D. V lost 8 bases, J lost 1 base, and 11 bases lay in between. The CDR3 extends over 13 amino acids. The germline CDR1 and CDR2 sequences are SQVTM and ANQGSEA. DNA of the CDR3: TGCAGCTCCCTGAGGCAGAACACCGGGGAGCTGTTTTTT. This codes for CSSLRQNTGELFF.

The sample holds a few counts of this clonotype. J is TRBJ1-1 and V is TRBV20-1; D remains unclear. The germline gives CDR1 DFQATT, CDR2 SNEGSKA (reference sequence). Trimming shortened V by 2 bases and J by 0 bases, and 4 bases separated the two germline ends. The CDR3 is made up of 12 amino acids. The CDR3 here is CSARPMNTEAFF. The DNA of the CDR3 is TGCAGTGCTAGACCGATGAACACTGAAGCTTTCTTT.

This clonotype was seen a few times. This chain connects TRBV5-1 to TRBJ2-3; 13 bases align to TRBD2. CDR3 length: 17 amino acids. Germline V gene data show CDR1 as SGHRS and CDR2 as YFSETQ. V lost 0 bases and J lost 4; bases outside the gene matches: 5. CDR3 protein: CASSLAPTSGGADTQYF. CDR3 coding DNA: TGCGCCAGCAGCTTGGCTCCTACTAGCGGGGGGGCAGATACGCAGTATTTT.

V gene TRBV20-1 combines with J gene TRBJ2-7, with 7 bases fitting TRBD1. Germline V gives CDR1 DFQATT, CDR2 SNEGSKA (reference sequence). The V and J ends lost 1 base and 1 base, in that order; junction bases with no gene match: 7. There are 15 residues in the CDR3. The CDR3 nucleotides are TGCAGTGCTAGAGTTGACAGGGAAAGTTCCTACGAGCAGTACGTC. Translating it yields CSARVDRESSYEQYV.

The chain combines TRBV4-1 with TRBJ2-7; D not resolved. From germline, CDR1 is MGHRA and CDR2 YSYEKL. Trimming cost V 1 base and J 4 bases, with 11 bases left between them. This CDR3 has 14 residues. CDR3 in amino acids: CASSQGDGAYEQYF. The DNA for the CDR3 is TGCGCCAGCAGCCAAGGGGATGGCGCTTACGAGCAGTACTTC.

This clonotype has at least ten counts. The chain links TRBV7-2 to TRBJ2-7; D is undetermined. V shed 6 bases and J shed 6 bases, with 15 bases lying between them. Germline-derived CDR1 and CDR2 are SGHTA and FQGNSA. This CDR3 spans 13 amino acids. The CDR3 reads CASSEGPLSEQYV. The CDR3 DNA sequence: TGTGCCAGCAGTGAAGGCCCCCTTTCCGAGCAGTACGTC.

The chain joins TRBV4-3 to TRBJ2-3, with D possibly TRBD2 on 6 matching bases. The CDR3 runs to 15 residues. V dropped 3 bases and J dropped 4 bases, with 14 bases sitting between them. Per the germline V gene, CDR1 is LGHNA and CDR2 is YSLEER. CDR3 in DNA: TGCGCCAGCAGCCAGGGGACTGCTGCGCCAGATACGCAGTATTTT. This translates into CASSQGTAAPDTQYF.

Here the CDR3 DNA reads TGCGCCAGCAGCCGGGTCGGAGGGGGCAATCAGCCCCAGCATTTT. This translates into CASSRVGGGNQPQHF. This chain joins TRBV4-3 and TRBJ1-5; D may be TRBD1 (5 bases). CDR1 LGHNA and CDR2 YSLEER come from the germline V gene. V lost 4 bases and J 2 bases, leaving 12 bases between the germline ends. The CDR3 consists of 15 residues.

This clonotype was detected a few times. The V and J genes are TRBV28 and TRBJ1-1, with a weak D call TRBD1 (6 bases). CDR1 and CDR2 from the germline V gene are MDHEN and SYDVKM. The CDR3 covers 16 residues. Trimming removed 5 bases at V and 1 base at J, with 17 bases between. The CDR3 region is CASSRTAPGGNTEAFF. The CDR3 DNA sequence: TGTGCCAGCAGTCGGACAGCCCCCGGGGGGAACACTGAAGCTTTCTTT.

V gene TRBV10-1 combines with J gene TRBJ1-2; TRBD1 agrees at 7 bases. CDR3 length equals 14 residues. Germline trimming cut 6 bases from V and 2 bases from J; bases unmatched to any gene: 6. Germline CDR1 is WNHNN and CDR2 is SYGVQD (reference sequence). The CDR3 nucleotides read TGCGCCAGCAGCCCCGGGACAGTAAACTATGGCTACACCTTC. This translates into CASSPGTVNYGYTF.

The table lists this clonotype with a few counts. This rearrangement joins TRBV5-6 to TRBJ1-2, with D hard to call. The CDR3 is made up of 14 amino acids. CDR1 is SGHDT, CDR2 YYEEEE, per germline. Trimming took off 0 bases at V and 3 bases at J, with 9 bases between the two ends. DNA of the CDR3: TGTGCCAGCAGCTTGGTCGGGGAGTACTATGGCTACACCTTC. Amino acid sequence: CASSLVGEYYGYTF.

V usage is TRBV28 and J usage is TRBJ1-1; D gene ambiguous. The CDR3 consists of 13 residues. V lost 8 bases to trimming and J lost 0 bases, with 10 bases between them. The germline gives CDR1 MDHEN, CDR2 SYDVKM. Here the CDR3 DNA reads TGTGCCAGCGGGCGAGGTCTGAACACTGAAGCTTTCTTT. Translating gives CASGRGLNTEAFF.

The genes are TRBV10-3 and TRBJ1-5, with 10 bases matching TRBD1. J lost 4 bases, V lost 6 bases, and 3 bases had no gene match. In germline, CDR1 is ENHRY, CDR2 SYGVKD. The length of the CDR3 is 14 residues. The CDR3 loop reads CAISRDRGNQPQHF. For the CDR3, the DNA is TGTGCCATCAGCCGGGACAGGGGAAATCAGCCCCAGCATTTT.

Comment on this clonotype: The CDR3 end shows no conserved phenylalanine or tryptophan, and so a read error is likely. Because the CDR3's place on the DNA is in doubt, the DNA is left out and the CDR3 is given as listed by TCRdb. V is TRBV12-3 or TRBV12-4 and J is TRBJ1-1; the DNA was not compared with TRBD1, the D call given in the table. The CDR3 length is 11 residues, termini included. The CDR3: CASSDRGDYSL.

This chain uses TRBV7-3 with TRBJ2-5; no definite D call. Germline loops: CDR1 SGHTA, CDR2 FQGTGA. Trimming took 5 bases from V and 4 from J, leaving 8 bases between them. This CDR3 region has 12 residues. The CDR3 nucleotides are TGTGCCAGCAGCGAAATCGGAGAGACCCAGTACTTC. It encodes CASSEIGETQYF.

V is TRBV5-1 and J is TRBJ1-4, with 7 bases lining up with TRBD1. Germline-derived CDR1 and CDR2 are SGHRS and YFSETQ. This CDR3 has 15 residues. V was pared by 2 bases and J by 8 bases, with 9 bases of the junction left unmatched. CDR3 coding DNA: TGCGCCAGCAGCTTCGTCACAGGGGAGCGAGAAAAACTGTTTTTT. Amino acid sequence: CASSFVTGEREKLFF.

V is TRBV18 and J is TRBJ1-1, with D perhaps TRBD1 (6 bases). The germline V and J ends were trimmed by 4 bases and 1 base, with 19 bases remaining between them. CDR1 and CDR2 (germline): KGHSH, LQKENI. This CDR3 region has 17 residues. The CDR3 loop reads CASSLLAGGPWNTEAFF. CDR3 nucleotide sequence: TGTGCCAGCTCACTCCTCGCCGGGGGCCCATGGAACACTGAAGCTTTCTTT.

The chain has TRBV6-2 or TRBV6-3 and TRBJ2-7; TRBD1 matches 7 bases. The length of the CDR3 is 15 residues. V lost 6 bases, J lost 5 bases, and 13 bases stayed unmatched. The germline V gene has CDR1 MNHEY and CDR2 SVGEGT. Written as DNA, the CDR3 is TGTGCCAGCAGCCTCGTCACAGGGGTGGCCGACGAGCAGTACTTC. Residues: CASSLVTGVADEQYF.

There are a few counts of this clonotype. CDR3 in amino acids: CASSTREGAFF. CDR3 sequence (DNA): TGTGCCAGCAGTACCCGGGAGGGAGCTTTCTTT. This chain joins TRBV6-2 or TRBV6-3 and TRBJ1-1; D unclear. The ends were cut back, 5 bases at V and 10 bases at J, with 11 bases in the middle. The V gene's germline CDR1 is MNHEY and CDR2 SVGEGT. The CDR3 has 11 amino acids.

The CDR3 nucleotides are TGTGCCAGCAGCCCCGGACAGGGCAGCAATGAGCAGTTCTTC. Its translation is CASSPGQGSNEQFF. This chain uses TRBV9 with TRBJ2-1; the match to TRBD1 covers 8 bases. V shed 4 bases and J 6 bases; nucleotides not matched to a gene: 6. Germline loops: CDR1 SGDLS, CDR2 YYNGEE. The CDR3 runs 14 residues.

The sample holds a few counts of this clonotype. The CDR3 here is CSASNYLKSYEQYF. CDR3 DNA sequence: TGCAGTGCTAGCAACTATCTCAAATCCTACGAGCAGTACTTC. The chain is built from TRBV20-1 and TRBJ2-7, with D hard to call. CDR1 DFQATT and CDR2 SNEGSKA come from the germline V gene (reference sequence). The CDR3 spans 14 residues. The germline V and J ends were trimmed by 3 bases and 1 base, with 13 bases remaining between them.

The DNA for the CDR3 is TGTGCCAGCAGTTCCAGACATATCTCTGGGGCCAACGTCCTGACTTTC. The encoded protein is CASSSRHISGANVLTF. This chain uses TRBV6-2 or TRBV6-3 with TRBJ2-6, with D uncertain. This CDR3 is 16 amino acids long. The V gene's germline CDR1 is MNHEY and CDR2 SVGEGT. The germline V and J ends were trimmed by 4 bases and 0 bases, with 10 bases remaining between them.

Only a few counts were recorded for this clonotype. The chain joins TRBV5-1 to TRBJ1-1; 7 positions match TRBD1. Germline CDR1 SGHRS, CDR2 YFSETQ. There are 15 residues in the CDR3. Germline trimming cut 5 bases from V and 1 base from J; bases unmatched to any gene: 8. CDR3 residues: CASSSGQPANTEAFF. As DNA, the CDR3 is TGCGCCAGCAGTTCGGGACAGCCAGCGAACACTGAAGCTTTCTTT.

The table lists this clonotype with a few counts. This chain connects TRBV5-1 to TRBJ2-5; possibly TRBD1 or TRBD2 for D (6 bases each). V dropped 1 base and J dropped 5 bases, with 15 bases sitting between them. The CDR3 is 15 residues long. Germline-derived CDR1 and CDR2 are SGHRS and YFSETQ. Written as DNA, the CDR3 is TGCGCCAGCAGCTTGACCCAGGGGAGGACGGAGACCCAGTACTTC. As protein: CASSLTQGRTETQYF.